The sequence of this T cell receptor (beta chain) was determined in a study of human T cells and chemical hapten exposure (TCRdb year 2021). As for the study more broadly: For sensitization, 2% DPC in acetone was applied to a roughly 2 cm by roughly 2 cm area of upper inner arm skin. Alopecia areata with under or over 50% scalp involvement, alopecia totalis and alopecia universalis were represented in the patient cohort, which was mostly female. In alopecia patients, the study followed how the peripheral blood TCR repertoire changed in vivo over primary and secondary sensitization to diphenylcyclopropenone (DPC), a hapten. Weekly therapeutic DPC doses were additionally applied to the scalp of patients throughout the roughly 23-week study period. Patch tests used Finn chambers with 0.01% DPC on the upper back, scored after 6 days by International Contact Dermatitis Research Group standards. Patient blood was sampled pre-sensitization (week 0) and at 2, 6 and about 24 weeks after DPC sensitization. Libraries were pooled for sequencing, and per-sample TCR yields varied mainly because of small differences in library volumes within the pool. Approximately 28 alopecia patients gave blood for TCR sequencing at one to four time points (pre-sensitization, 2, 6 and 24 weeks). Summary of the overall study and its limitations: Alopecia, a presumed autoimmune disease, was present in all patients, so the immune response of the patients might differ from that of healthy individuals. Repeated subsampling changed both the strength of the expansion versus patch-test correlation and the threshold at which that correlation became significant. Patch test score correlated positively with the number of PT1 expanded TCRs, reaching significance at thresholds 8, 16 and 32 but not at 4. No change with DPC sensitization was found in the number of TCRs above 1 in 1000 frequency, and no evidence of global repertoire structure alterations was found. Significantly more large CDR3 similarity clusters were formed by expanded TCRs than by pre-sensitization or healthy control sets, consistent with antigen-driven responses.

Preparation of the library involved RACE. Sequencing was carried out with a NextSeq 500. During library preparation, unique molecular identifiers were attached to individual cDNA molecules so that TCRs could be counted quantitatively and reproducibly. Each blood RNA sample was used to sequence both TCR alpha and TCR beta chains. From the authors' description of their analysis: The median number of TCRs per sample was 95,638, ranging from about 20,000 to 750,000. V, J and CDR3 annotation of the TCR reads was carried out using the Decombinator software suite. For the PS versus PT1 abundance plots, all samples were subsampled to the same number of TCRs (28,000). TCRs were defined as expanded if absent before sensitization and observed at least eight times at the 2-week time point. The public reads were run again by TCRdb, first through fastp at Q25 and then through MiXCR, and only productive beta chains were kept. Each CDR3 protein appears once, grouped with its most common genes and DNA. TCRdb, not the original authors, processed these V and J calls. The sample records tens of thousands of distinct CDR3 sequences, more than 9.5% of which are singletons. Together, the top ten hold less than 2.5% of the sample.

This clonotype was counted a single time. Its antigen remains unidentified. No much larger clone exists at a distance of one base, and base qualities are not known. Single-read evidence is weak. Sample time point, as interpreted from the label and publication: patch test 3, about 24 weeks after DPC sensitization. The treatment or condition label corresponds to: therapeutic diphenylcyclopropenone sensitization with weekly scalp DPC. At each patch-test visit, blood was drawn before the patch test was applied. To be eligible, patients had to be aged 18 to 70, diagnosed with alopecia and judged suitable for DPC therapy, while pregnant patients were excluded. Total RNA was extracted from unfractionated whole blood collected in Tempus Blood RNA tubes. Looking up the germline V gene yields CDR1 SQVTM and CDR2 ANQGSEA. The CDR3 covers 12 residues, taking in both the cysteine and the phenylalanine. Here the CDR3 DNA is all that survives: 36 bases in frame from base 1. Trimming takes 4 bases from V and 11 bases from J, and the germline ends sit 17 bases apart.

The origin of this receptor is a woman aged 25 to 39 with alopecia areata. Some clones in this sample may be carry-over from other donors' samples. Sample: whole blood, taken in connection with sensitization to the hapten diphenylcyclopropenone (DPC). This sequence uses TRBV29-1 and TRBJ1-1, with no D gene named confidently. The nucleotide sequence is TGCAGCGTTGTTTTTCCCACTGGACCGGCTTTCTTT. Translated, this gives CSVVFPTGPAFF. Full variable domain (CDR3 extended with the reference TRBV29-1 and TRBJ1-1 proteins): SAVISQKPSRDICQRGTSLTIQCQVDSQVTMMFWYRQQPGQSLTLIATANQGSEATYESGFVIDKFPISRPNLTFSTLTVSNMSPEDSSIYLCSVVFPTGPAFFGQGTRLTVV.